The clone carrying this T cell receptor (beta chain) has at least ten counts. Regarding time point: newly diagnosed GD, antithyroid drugs for less than 3 months. Scientists built the TCR library using RNA that was extracted from PBMCs. The germline V gene encodes CDR1 LNHNV and CDR2 YYDKDF (reference sequence). The CDR3 extends over 16 amino acids. The V end was cut by 0 bases, the J end by 5 bases, with 17 bases between. This specimen comes from a study of regulatory T cells in long-lasting Graves disease. TCR beta libraries were built with iRepertoire HTBI primers and Arm-PCR of CDR3 regions. TCRdb re-analysed the multiplex PCR reads in MiXCR, keeping a single row per CDR3 protein. The sample shows around 240,000 distinct CDR3 sequences, about 17% of them seen only once. The same specimen was also included in a second study, on T cells in Graves' hyperthyroidism and ophthalmopathy. That source adds: Graves' hyperthyroidism is called stable when ophthalmopathy does not progress within 18 months. HTBI primers were employed in a first-round RT-PCR of the TCR CDR3.

This TCR derives from a woman aged 25 to 39 with Graves disease. The material sequenced was peripheral blood mononuclear cells (PBMCs), taken at new diagnosis, from a patient treated with antithyroid drugs. The rearrangement joins TRBV15 to TRBJ2-7; tentative D call: TRBD2 (6 bases). This CDR3 is CATSRDLYRGGDEQYF. CDR3 DNA sequence: TGTGCCACCAGCAGAGATCTTTACCGGGGAGGCGACGAGCAGTACTTC.